This T cell receptor (beta chain) was captured by sequencing in a study of T-cell reconstitution after alpha-beta-depleted transplantation in children. Unique molecular identifiers were built into the TCRbeta library. In TCRdb, the PCR reads were re-called with MiXCR into one record per CDR3 protein. The sample shows just under 550,000 distinct CDR3 sequences, around 17% of them seen only once. There are 16 residues in the CDR3. V was pared by 3 bases and J by 8 bases, with 6 bases of the junction left unmatched. CDR1 WNHNN and CDR2 SYGVQD come from the germline V gene (reference sequence). V is TRBV10-1 and J is TRBJ2-1; 14 nucleotides align to TRBD2. The TCR sequence derives from a human donor who donated a stem cell graft to a child with acute lymphoblastic leukemia. Source: PBMCs from the stem cell graft donor, taken from the stem cell graft. CDR3 residues: CASSDPTSGRAHEQFF. The CDR3 DNA reads TGCGCCAGCAGTGACCCGACTAGCGGGAGGGCCCATGAGCAGTTCTTC.